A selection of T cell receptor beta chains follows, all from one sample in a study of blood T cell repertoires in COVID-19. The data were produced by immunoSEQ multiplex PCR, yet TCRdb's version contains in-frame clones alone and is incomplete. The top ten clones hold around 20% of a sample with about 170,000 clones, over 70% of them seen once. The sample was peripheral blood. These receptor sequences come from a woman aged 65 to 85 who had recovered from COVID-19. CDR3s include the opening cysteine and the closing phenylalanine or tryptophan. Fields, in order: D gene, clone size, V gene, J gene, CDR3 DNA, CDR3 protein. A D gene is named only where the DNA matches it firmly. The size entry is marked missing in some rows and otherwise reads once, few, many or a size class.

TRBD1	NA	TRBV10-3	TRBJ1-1	TGTGCCATCAGCTTCGACAGGGCCACTGAAGCTTTCTTT	CAISFDRATEAFF
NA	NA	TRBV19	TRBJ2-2	TGTGCCAGTACTTTTGGGCCAGGGCGGACCGGGGAGCTGTTTTTT	CASTFGPGRTGELFF
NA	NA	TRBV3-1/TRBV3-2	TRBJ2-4	TGTGCCAGCACCGGCCGGGAGTTCAAAAACATTCAGTACTTC	CASTGREFKNIQYF
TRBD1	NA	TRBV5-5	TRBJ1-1	TGTGCCAGCAGACCTGGGACAGGGAGGGTGAACACTGAAGCTTTCTTT	CASRPGTGRVNTEAFF
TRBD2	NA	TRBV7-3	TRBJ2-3	TGTGCCAGCAGCCCCCGGGGGGCAGATACGCAGTATTTT	CASSPRGADTQYF
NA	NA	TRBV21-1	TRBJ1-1	TGTGCCAGCAGCGAGACACCACGCAGGAACACTGAAGCTTTCTTT	CASSETPRRNTEAFF
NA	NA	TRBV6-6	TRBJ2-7	TGTGCCAGCAGGCAGGGGTACGAGCAGTACTTC	CASRQGYEQYF
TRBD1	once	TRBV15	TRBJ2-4	TGTGCCACCAGCAGAGAGACGGGACAGGGAAACATTCAGTACTTC	CATSRETGQGNIQYF
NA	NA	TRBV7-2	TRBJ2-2	TGTGCCAGCAGCTTAGGGGGGGGCTACACCGGGGAGCTGTTTTTT	CASSLGGGYTGELFF
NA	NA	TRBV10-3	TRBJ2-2	TGTGCCATCAGCGGCTCAGGGCCTATAAACACCGGGGAGCTGTTTTTT	CAISGSGPINTGELFF
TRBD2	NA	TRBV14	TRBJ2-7	TGTGCCAGCAGCCGGGGGGGTGCGCTCTACGAGCAGTACTTC	CASSRGGALYEQYF
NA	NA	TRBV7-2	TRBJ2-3	TGTGCCAGCAGCTTGGTGGGCCCTGGGGATACGCAGTATTTT	CASSLVGPGDTQYF
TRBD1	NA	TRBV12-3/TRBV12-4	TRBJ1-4	TGTGCCAGCAGTTTCCAGGGGGCTGAAAAACTGTTTTTT	CASSFQGAEKLFF
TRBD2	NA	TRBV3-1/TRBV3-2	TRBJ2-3	TGTGCCAGCAGCGCCCAACTTAGCGGGAGCGGGGATACGCAGTATTTT	CASSAQLSGSGDTQYF
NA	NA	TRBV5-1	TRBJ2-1	TGCGCCAGCAGCTTGTACGGGTACAATGAGCAGTTCTTC	CASSLYGYNEQFF
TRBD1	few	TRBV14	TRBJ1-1	TGTGCCAGCAGCCATCAACAGGGGCGCCGGGCCTTGAACACTGAAGCTTTCTTT	CASSHQQGRRALNTEAFF
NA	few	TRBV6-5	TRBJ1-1	TGTGCCAGCAGTTACTGGAGAAACACTGAAGCTTTCTTT	CASSYWRNTEAFF